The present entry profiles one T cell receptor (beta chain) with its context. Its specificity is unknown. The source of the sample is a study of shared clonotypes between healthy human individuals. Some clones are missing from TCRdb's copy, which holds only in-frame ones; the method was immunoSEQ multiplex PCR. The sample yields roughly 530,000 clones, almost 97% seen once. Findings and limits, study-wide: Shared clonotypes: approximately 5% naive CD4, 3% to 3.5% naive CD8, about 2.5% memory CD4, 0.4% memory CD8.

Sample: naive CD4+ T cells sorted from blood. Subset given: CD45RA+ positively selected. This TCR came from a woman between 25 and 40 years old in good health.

The CDR3 DNA sequence: TGTGCCAGCACCCCCCCGGGACTAAACGGCTACGAGCAGTACTTC. It translates to CASTPPGLNGYEQYF. This chain uses TRBV28 with TRBJ2-7; 7 bases align to TRBD2. CDR1 and CDR2 from the germline V gene are MDHEN and SYDVKM. There are 15 residues in the CDR3. V lost 7 bases to trimming and J lost 3 bases; unmatched junction nucleotides: 12.